The rows below give T cell receptor beta chains drawn from one sample of a study of vaccination effects on CD4 cells after COVID-19. Using immunoSEQ multiplex PCR, the repertoire was profiled, and TCRdb retains in-frame clones only, with some absent. The table lists 65,000 to 85,000 clones, 80% of them singletons. These receptors lack a known antigen. This specimen was CD4+ T cells from PBMCs cultured with SARS-CoV-2 spike peptides, taken before COVID-19 vaccination. These receptors came from a human donor who received a COVID-19 vaccine. CDR3s include the opening cysteine and the closing phenylalanine or tryptophan. The order of the fields is J gene, CDR3 length, clone size, V gene, D gene, CDR3 protein, CDR3 DNA. D genes are given only for firm matches. Some rows have no size entry. The others give once, few or many, or a class for an expanded clone.

j_call: TRBJ2-2
cdr3_length: 14
clone_size: NA
v_call: TRBV9
d_call: NA
cdr3_aa: CASSSQTDTGELFF
cdr3_nt: TGTGCCAGCAGCTCCCAGACAGATACCGGGGAGCTGTTTTTT

j_call: TRBJ2-3
cdr3_length: 15
clone_size: NA
v_call: TRBV5-1
d_call: NA
cdr3_aa: CASSLAQPDTDTQYF
cdr3_nt: TGCGCCAGCAGCTTGGCACAACCCGACACAGATACGCAGTATTTT

j_call: TRBJ1-5
cdr3_length: 15
clone_size: NA
v_call: TRBV19
d_call: TRBD1
cdr3_aa: CASSWTGNNNQPQHF
cdr3_nt: TGTGCCAGTAGCTGGACAGGGAATAACAATCAGCCCCAGCATTTT

j_call: TRBJ2-5
cdr3_length: 14
clone_size: NA
v_call: TRBV18
d_call: TRBD2
cdr3_aa: CASSPWTSRETQYF
cdr3_nt: TGTGCCAGCTCTCCTTGGACTAGCCGAGAGACCCAGTACTTC

j_call: TRBJ2-5
cdr3_length: 11
clone_size: NA
v_call: TRBV29-1
d_call: NA
cdr3_aa: CSAVIGETQYF
cdr3_nt: TGCAGCGCCGTTATCGGAGAGACCCAGTACTTC

j_call: TRBJ2-1
cdr3_length: 15
clone_size: NA
v_call: TRBV5-1
d_call: TRBD2
cdr3_aa: CASSGGGASYNEQFF
cdr3_nt: TGCGCCAGCAGCGGGGGGGGAGCGTCCTACAATGAGCAGTTCTTC

j_call: TRBJ1-2
cdr3_length: 14
clone_size: NA
v_call: TRBV2
d_call: NA
cdr3_aa: CASSAGAANYGYTF
cdr3_nt: TGTGCCAGCAGCGCCGGGGCAGCCAACTATGGCTACACCTTC

j_call: TRBJ1-1
cdr3_length: 13
clone_size: NA
v_call: TRBV18
d_call: NA
cdr3_aa: CASSPGRDTEAFF
cdr3_nt: TGTGCCAGCTCACCAGGCCGGGACACTGAAGCTTTCTTT

j_call: TRBJ2-1
cdr3_length: 13
clone_size: once
v_call: TRBV19
d_call: NA
cdr3_aa: CASRVDSYNEQFF
cdr3_nt: TGTGCCAGTAGGGTCGATTCCTACAATGAGCAGTTCTTC

j_call: TRBJ2-5
cdr3_length: 14
clone_size: NA
v_call: TRBV15
d_call: TRBD2
cdr3_aa: CATSRVGGQETQYF
cdr3_nt: TGTGCCACCAGCAGAGTCGGGGGGCAAGAGACCCAGTACTTC

j_call: TRBJ2-3
cdr3_length: 16
clone_size: NA
v_call: TRBV5-1
d_call: TRBD2
cdr3_aa: CASSLDPAGGTDTQYF
cdr3_nt: TGCGCCAGCAGCTTGGATCCAGCGGGGGGTACAGATACGCAGTATTTT

j_call: TRBJ2-2
cdr3_length: 16
clone_size: NA
v_call: TRBV5-1
d_call: NA
cdr3_aa: CASSVLGTSNTGELFF
cdr3_nt: TGCGCCAGCAGCGTCCTCGGGACATCGAACACCGGGGAGCTGTTTTTT

j_call: TRBJ2-2
cdr3_length: 15
clone_size: NA
v_call: TRBV6-5
d_call: TRBD2
cdr3_aa: CASKLAGANTGELFF
cdr3_nt: TGTGCCAGCAAACTAGCGGGTGCGAACACCGGGGAGCTGTTTTTT

j_call: TRBJ2-2
cdr3_length: 15
clone_size: once
v_call: TRBV9
d_call: NA
cdr3_aa: CASSAVTVNTGELFF
cdr3_nt: TGTGCCAGCAGCGCTGTGACAGTGAACACCGGGGAGCTGTTTTTT

j_call: TRBJ1-3
cdr3_length: 13
clone_size: NA
v_call: TRBV7-3
d_call: NA
cdr3_aa: CASSLNYRDTIYF
cdr3_nt: TGTGCCAGCAGCTTAAATTACCGGGACACCATATATTTT

j_call: TRBJ1-2
cdr3_length: 12
clone_size: NA
v_call: TRBV7-2
d_call: NA
cdr3_aa: CASSLTGHGYTF
cdr3_nt: TGTGCCAGCAGCTTGACGGGTCATGGCTACACCTTC

j_call: TRBJ1-2
cdr3_length: 13
clone_size: NA
v_call: TRBV15
d_call: NA
cdr3_aa: CATSRDPNYGYTF
cdr3_nt: TGTGCCACCAGCAGAGACCCTAACTATGGCTACACCTTC

j_call: TRBJ2-2
cdr3_length: 18
clone_size: NA
v_call: TRBV19
d_call: TRBD1
cdr3_aa: CASSMFGTGGSNTGELFF
cdr3_nt: TGTGCCAGTAGTATGTTTGGGACAGGGGGCTCGAACACCGGGGAGCTGTTTTTT

j_call: TRBJ1-2
cdr3_length: 14
clone_size: NA
v_call: TRBV19
d_call: TRBD1
cdr3_aa: CASSDRGRGYGYTF
cdr3_nt: TGTGCCAGTAGCGACAGGGGGAGAGGGTATGGCTACACCTTC

j_call: TRBJ1-1
cdr3_length: 15
clone_size: NA
v_call: TRBV6-1
d_call: NA
cdr3_aa: CASSEDGGMNTEAFF
cdr3_nt: TGTGCCAGCAGTGAAGATGGGGGCATGAACACTGAAGCTTTCTTT

j_call: TRBJ2-5
cdr3_length: 15
clone_size: NA
v_call: TRBV5-6
d_call: NA
cdr3_aa: CASSLEGWTKETQYF
cdr3_nt: TGTGCCAGCAGCTTGGAGGGTTGGACGAAAGAGACCCAGTACTTC

j_call: TRBJ2-5
cdr3_length: 15
clone_size: NA
v_call: TRBV5-1
d_call: NA
cdr3_aa: CASSLGGAGDPEGNF
cdr3_nt: TGCGCCAGCAGCTTGGGGGGGGCAGGGGACCCTGAAGGAAACTTC

j_call: TRBJ1-6
cdr3_length: 16
clone_size: NA
v_call: TRBV5-1
d_call: TRBD1
cdr3_aa: CASSIPETGKGSPLHF
cdr3_nt: TGCGCCAGCAGCATACCGGAGACAGGGAAAGGTTCACCCCTCCACTTT

j_call: TRBJ1-1
cdr3_length: 14
clone_size: NA
v_call: TRBV28
d_call: NA
cdr3_aa: CASSLGPAQSEAFF
cdr3_nt: TGTGCCAGCAGCCTTGGCCCAGCCCAAAGTGAAGCTTTCTTT

j_call: TRBJ1-2
cdr3_length: 13
clone_size: many
v_call: TRBV2
d_call: TRBD1
cdr3_aa: CASSSTGDYGYTF
cdr3_nt: TGTGCCAGCAGTTCGACAGGGGACTATGGCTACACCTTC

j_call: TRBJ2-5
cdr3_length: 12
clone_size: NA
v_call: TRBV10-3
d_call: NA
cdr3_aa: CAIGTAQETQYF
cdr3_nt: TGTGCCATCGGAACAGCCCAAGAGACCCAGTACTTC

j_call: TRBJ1-6
cdr3_length: 14
clone_size: NA
v_call: TRBV2
d_call: TRBD1
cdr3_aa: CASSDRGENSPLHF
cdr3_nt: TGTGCCAGCAGCGACAGGGGAGAAAATTCACCCCTCCACTTT

j_call: TRBJ2-2
cdr3_length: 14
clone_size: few
v_call: TRBV19
d_call: NA
cdr3_aa: CASINREFTGELFF
cdr3_nt: TGTGCCAGTATAAACCGGGAGTTCACCGGGGAGCTGTTTTTT

j_call: TRBJ2-1
cdr3_length: 15
clone_size: NA
v_call: TRBV12-5
d_call: NA
cdr3_aa: CASGLQDSLNNEQFF
cdr3_nt: TGTGCTAGTGGTTTGCAGGACAGCCTGAACAATGAGCAGTTCTTC

j_call: TRBJ2-5
cdr3_length: 15
clone_size: NA
v_call: TRBV5-1
d_call: TRBD2
cdr3_aa: CASSWTSGGGETQYF
cdr3_nt: TGCGCCAGCAGCTGGACTAGCGGGGGTGGAGAGACCCAGTACTTC

j_call: TRBJ2-6
cdr3_length: 16
clone_size: NA
v_call: TRBV18
d_call: NA
cdr3_aa: CASSPLGGPGANVLTF
cdr3_nt: TGTGCCAGCTCACCGCTGGGGGGGCCTGGGGCCAACGTCCTGACTTTC

j_call: TRBJ2-5
cdr3_length: 11
clone_size: NA
v_call: TRBV6-5
d_call: TRBD2
cdr3_aa: CASLAAETQYF
cdr3_nt: TGTGCCAGCCTAGCGGCAGAGACCCAGTACTTC

j_call: TRBJ1-3
cdr3_length: 13
clone_size: NA
v_call: TRBV5-1
d_call: NA
cdr3_aa: CASSWDSGNTIYF
cdr3_nt: TGCGCCAGCAGCTGGGACTCAGGAAACACCATATATTTT

j_call: TRBJ2-5
cdr3_length: 12
clone_size: NA
v_call: TRBV13
d_call: NA
cdr3_aa: CASSSEGVTQYF
cdr3_nt: TGTGCCAGCAGCTCTGAGGGTGTGACCCAGTACTTC

j_call: TRBJ2-3
cdr3_length: 14
clone_size: NA
v_call: TRBV2
d_call: TRBD2
cdr3_aa: CASTPGGPADTQYF
cdr3_nt: TGTGCCAGCACCCCGGGGGGGCCCGCAGATACGCAGTATTTT

j_call: TRBJ2-5
cdr3_length: 15
clone_size: NA
v_call: TRBV2
d_call: TRBD1
cdr3_aa: CASSVRTGAQETQYF
cdr3_nt: TGTGCCAGCAGTGTGAGGACAGGGGCTCAAGAGACCCAGTACTTC

j_call: TRBJ1-2
cdr3_length: 15
clone_size: NA
v_call: TRBV7-9
d_call: NA
cdr3_aa: CASSPNGGGVSGYTF
cdr3_nt: TGTGCCAGCAGCCCCAATGGGGGAGGCGTCAGTGGCTACACCTTC

j_call: TRBJ1-5
cdr3_length: 14
clone_size: NA
v_call: TRBV19
d_call: NA
cdr3_aa: CATQPGISNQPQHF
cdr3_nt: TGTGCCACCCAGCCAGGGATTAGCAATCAGCCCCAGCATTTT

j_call: TRBJ2-5
cdr3_length: 16
clone_size: NA
v_call: TRBV7-6
d_call: TRBD2
cdr3_aa: CASSSQRGPVQETQYF
cdr3_nt: TGTGCCAGCAGCTCGCAGCGGGGGCCTGTACAAGAGACCCAGTACTTC

j_call: TRBJ2-1
cdr3_length: 15
clone_size: NA
v_call: TRBV6-6
d_call: NA
cdr3_aa: CASSFGGSSYNEQFF
cdr3_nt: TGTGCCAGCAGCTTCGGGGGCAGCTCCTACAATGAGCAGTTCTTC

j_call: TRBJ2-1
cdr3_length: 15
clone_size: few
v_call: TRBV18
d_call: NA
cdr3_aa: CASSPSGTPYNEQFF
cdr3_nt: TGTGCCAGCTCACCTTCCGGGACCCCCTACAATGAGCAGTTCTTC

j_call: TRBJ1-3
cdr3_length: 15
clone_size: few
v_call: TRBV6-5
d_call: NA
cdr3_aa: CASSRQVNSGNTIYF
cdr3_nt: TGTGCCAGCAGTCGTCAGGTTAACTCTGGAAACACCATATATTTT

j_call: TRBJ1-6
cdr3_length: 13
clone_size: NA
v_call: TRBV6-5
d_call: NA
cdr3_aa: CASMSRGNSPLHF
cdr3_nt: TGTGCCAGCATGAGCAGGGGCAATTCACCCCTCCACTTT

j_call: TRBJ2-3
cdr3_length: 14
clone_size: NA
v_call: TRBV5-1
d_call: NA
cdr3_aa: CASSVVESTDTQYF
cdr3_nt: TGCGCCAGCAGCGTCGTAGAAAGCACAGATACGCAGTATTTT

j_call: TRBJ1-2
cdr3_length: 15
clone_size: NA
v_call: TRBV6-2/TRBV6-3
d_call: NA
cdr3_aa: CASSYPLVGRGGYTF
cdr3_nt: TGTGCCAGCAGTTACCCCCTTGTTGGAAGAGGTGGCTACACCTTC

j_call: TRBJ1-4
cdr3_length: 15
clone_size: NA
v_call: TRBV4-3
d_call: NA
cdr3_aa: CASSQEAALKEKLFF
cdr3_nt: TGCGCCAGCAGCCAAGAGGCGGCACTCAAGGAAAAACTGTTTTTT

j_call: TRBJ2-5
cdr3_length: 17
clone_size: once
v_call: TRBV3-1/TRBV3-2
d_call: NA
cdr3_aa: CASSHYPRRGGEETQYF
cdr3_nt: TGTGCCAGCAGCCACTATCCGAGGAGGGGCGGAGAAGAGACCCAGTACTTC

j_call: TRBJ1-1
cdr3_length: 16
clone_size: NA
v_call: TRBV4-1
d_call: NA
cdr3_aa: CASSQDVLRMNTEAFF
cdr3_nt: TGCGCCAGCAGCCAAGATGTTCTTAGGATGAACACTGAAGCTTTCTTT

j_call: TRBJ1-5
cdr3_length: 13
clone_size: NA
v_call: TRBV3-1/TRBV3-2
d_call: TRBD1
cdr3_aa: CASSPTGGQPQHF
cdr3_nt: TGTGCCAGCAGCCCAACAGGGGGGCAGCCCCAGCATTTT

j_call: TRBJ2-1
cdr3_length: 15
clone_size: NA
v_call: TRBV29-1
d_call: TRBD1
cdr3_aa: CSVGDREGSYNEQFF
cdr3_nt: TGCAGCGTCGGGGACAGGGAAGGATCCTACAATGAGCAGTTCTTC